This entry lists 21 T cell receptor beta chains sequenced from one sample in a study of cytotoxic CD8 clonotypes in ibrutinib-treated CLL (dated by TCRdb to the early 2020s). The receptor library was made with the immunoSEQ multiplex PCR assay. TCRdb re-hosts the immuneACCESS table, in-frame sequences only. Its copies lack some clones; in the studies checked, an unresolved V gene accounts for under half of them, and the cause for the rest is not known. This sample gives hundreds of thousands of clones in total; about 77% of them show up just once. The ten largest clones capture about 6.7% of the sample. The input for sequencing was PBMCs, taken before ibrutinib treatment. These receptors were obtained from a human donor with chronic lymphocytic leukemia.

V and J are TRBV28 and TRBJ1-4, with D unclear. Trimming pared 6 bases from V and 7 bases from J, leaving 12 bases between. Germline CDR1 reads MDHEN; CDR2 reads SYDVKM. CDR3 length: 13 residues. CDR3 in DNA: TGTGCCAGCAGCTCCCCAAAGCCTGAAAAACTGTTTTTT. Its protein is CASSSPKPEKLFF.

This clone was seen only once. Other DNA sequences of this sample code for an identical CDR3. The genes are TRBV30 and TRBJ1-1; D is undetermined. V was pared by 0 bases and J by 1 base, with 6 bases between. Germline V CDR1 and CDR2: GTSNPN, SVGIG (reference sequence). This CDR3 has 13 residues. The CDR3 loop reads CAWSVSANTEAFF. As DNA, the CDR3 is TGTGCCTGGAGTGTATCAGCGAACACTGAAGCTTTCTTT.

This sequence joins TRBV15 and TRBJ2-7; D not resolved. Germline values: CDR1 LNHNV, CDR2 YYDKDF (reference sequence). The CDR3 spans 13 residues. V lost 4 bases and J 4 bases, leaving 11 bases between the germline ends. The CDR3 loop reads CATSKKFQYEQYF. CDR3 coding DNA: TGTGCCACCAGCAAAAAGTTTCAATACGAGCAGTACTTC.

In its sample, this clone was seen many times. This rearrangement joins TRBV18 to TRBJ2-7; 8 bases are a match to TRBD1. Germline CDR1 KGHSH, CDR2 LQKENI. J lost 0 bases, V lost 3 bases, and 7 bases had no gene match. The CDR3 is 16 residues long. CDR3 in amino acids: CASSPRTGISSYEQYF. The CDR3 nucleotides read TGTGCCAGCTCACCGCGGACAGGGATAAGCTCCTACGAGCAGTACTTC. The full variable domain, rest sourced from reference TRBV18 and TRBJ2-7, is NAGVMQNPRHLVRRRGQEARLRCSPMKGHSHVYWYRQLPEEGLKFMVYLQKENIIDESGMPKERFSAEFPKEGPSILRIQQVVRGDSAAYFCASSPRTGISSYEQYFGPGTRLTVT.

This clone came up a few times. The gene calls are TRBV11-2 and TRBJ1-5; unclear D gene. CDR3 length equals 13 residues. Per the germline V gene, CDR1 is SGHAT and CDR2 is FQNNGV. V dropped 1 base and J dropped 5 bases, with 6 bases sitting between them. This CDR3 reads CASSLGSYQPQHF. The DNA of the CDR3 is TGTGCCAGCAGCTTAGGGAGCTATCAGCCCCAGCATTTT.

V gene TRBV11-2 combines with J gene TRBJ2-1, with 9 positions matching TRBD1. The V gene end was trimmed by 4 bases and the J gene end by 5 bases; junction bases not matched to a gene: 9. Germline CDR1 and CDR2: SGHAT and FQNNGV. The CDR3 has 16 amino acids. CDR3 loop: CASSSRPGQGNNEQFF. CDR3 DNA sequence: TGTGCCAGCAGCTCCAGGCCGGGACAGGGAAACAATGAGCAGTTCTTC.

The chain carries TRBV28 and TRBJ2-7; D possibly corresponds to TRBD1 (5 bases). With 5 bases removed from V and 5 bases from J, the gap between germline ends came to 13 bases. Germline V gene lookup returns CDR1 MDHEN and CDR2 SYDVKM. The CDR3 has 13 amino acids. The CDR3 coding sequence is TGTGCCAGCAGTCAACCAATGGGGCACGAGCAGTACTTC. Protein product: CASSQPMGHEQYF.

The rearrangement uses TRBV5-4 and TRBJ2-3; D may correspond to TRBD1 or TRBD2 (5 bases each). Germline CDR1 and CDR2: SGHNT and YYREEE (reference sequence). Trimming removed 2 bases from V and 2 bases from J, with 15 bases in between. There are 16 residues in the CDR3. CDR3 sequence: CASSFWVGTLTDTQYF. CDR3 DNA: TGTGCCAGCAGCTTTTGGGTCGGGACCCTCACAGATACGCAGTATTTT.

The chain couples TRBV5-1 to TRBJ1-4; D is uncertain. Deletions cut 4 bases from V and 6 bases from J, with 22 bases between. CDR1 and CDR2 (germline): SGHRS, YFSETQ. This CDR3 has 17 amino acids. The CDR3 nucleotides read TGCGCCAGCAGCCAGGCGGGATGGAGGGCAATTGATGAAAAACTGTTTTTT. Translation gives CASSQAGWRAIDEKLFF.

CDR3 coding DNA: TGCGCCAGCAGCCAAGATTACTTGACAGATACGCAGTATTTT. Its protein is CASSQDYLTDTQYF. The chain couples TRBV4-3 to TRBJ2-3; D is undetermined. CDR3 size: 14 residues. Between the trimmed V and J ends, which lost 0 bases and 3 bases, there was a span of 7 bases. Per the germline V gene, CDR1 is LGHNA and CDR2 is YSLEER.

In this sample, this clone turned up once. V is TRBV27 and J is TRBJ2-5, with D perhaps matching TRBD2 (5 bases). Germline V gene lookup returns CDR1 MNHEY and CDR2 SMNVEV (reference sequence). The CDR3 covers 12 residues. V was clipped by 8 bases and J by 2 bases, with 9 bases between them. CDR3 in amino acids: CASASGQETQYF. Here the CDR3 DNA reads TGTGCCAGCGCCTCGGGGCAAGAGACCCAGTACTTC.

The V call is TRBV18, the J call TRBJ2-5; D remains ambiguous. In germline, CDR1 is KGHSH, CDR2 LQKENI. There are 13 residues in the CDR3. The ends were cut back, 1 base at V and 2 bases at J, with 5 bases in the middle. The CDR3 region has the DNA TGTGCCAGCTCACCACGAGATCAAGAGACCCAGTACTTC. It is translated as CASSPRDQETQYF.

The rearrangement uses TRBV7-2 and TRBJ2-2, with TRBD2 identical over 8 bases. The J segment lost 8 bases and the V segment lost 5 bases, leaving 7 bases of the junction unmatched. The CDR3 totals 14 residues. CDR1 and CDR2 from the germline V gene are SGHTA and FQGNSA. DNA of the CDR3: TGTGCCAGCAGCCCACGGGGGGGACTAGGGGAGCTGTTTTTT. Protein: CASSPRGGLGELFF.

The gene calls are TRBV6-1 and TRBJ1-5; no reliable D call. Trimming shortened V by 2 bases and J by 4 bases, and 9 bases separated the two germline ends. Germline V CDR1 and CDR2: MNHNS, SASEGT. CDR3 length: 14 residues. The CDR3 nucleotides read TGTGCCAGCAGTGAATTGACGGATAATCAGCCCCAGCATTTT. Its translation is CASSELTDNQPQHF.

V and J are TRBV18 and TRBJ2-1; D remains unclear. CDR1 and CDR2 from the germline V gene are KGHSH and LQKENI. V lost 1 base, J lost 2 bases, and 6 bases lay in between. This CDR3 comprises 14 residues. The CDR3, as DNA: TGTGCCAGCTCACCACAGTTAGCCTACAATGAGCAGTTCTTC. Its translation is CASSPQLAYNEQFF.

The chain recombines TRBV29-1 with TRBJ2-7, with D possibly TRBD2 on 5 matching bases. Germline CDR1 reads SQVTM; CDR2 reads ANQGSEA. The CDR3 is 13 residues long. Trimming took 7 bases from V and 0 from J, leaving 13 bases between them. Here the CDR3 DNA reads TGCAGCGCCTCGACTATTAGCTCCTACGAGCAGTACTTC. Amino acids: CSASTISSYEQYF.

The gene calls are TRBV6-5 and TRBJ2-7; D may be TRBD1 or TRBD2 (7 bases each). The CDR3 extends over 15 amino acids. The V gene's germline CDR1 is MNHEY and CDR2 SVGAGI. The ends were cut back, 0 bases at V and 5 bases at J, with 14 bases in the middle. The CDR3 region is CASSYSGPGGDEQYF. In nucleotides, the CDR3 is TGTGCCAGCAGTTACTCCGGGCCAGGGGGGGACGAGCAGTACTTC.

This chain uses TRBV25-1 with TRBJ1-4; the match to TRBD1 covers 7 bases. Germline-derived CDR1 and CDR2 are MGHDK and SYGVNS. V shed 1 base, J shed 5 bases, and the junction held 7 bases outside the gene matches. The CDR3 runs 16 residues. CDR3 in amino acids: CASSELGQRQNEKLFF. CDR3 in DNA: TGTGCCAGCAGTGAATTGGGACAGCGCCAAAATGAAAAACTGTTTTTT.

This sequence joins TRBV27 and TRBJ2-7, with D possibly being TRBD1 or TRBD2 (5 bases each). V gave up 3 bases and J gave up 0 bases, with 12 bases separating them. This CDR3 comprises 15 residues. CDR1 MNHEY and CDR2 SMNVEV come from the germline V gene (reference sequence). The CDR3 DNA follows: TGTGCCAGCAGTTTTTTCGGGACCCGCTCCTACGAGCAGTACTTC. As protein: CASSFFGTRSYEQYF.

The genes are TRBV5-5 and TRBJ1-2; D remains unclear. The V end lost 0 bases, the J end lost 3 bases, and 9 bases lay between the germline ends. The CDR3 sequence is 14 residues long. Germline V lookup: CDR1 SGHKS, CDR2 YYEKEE (reference sequence). The CDR3 protein is CASSLVEVYYGYTF. The CDR3 DNA sequence: TGTGCCAGCAGCTTGGTCGAGGTTTACTATGGCTACACCTTC.

The count of this clone is one. The chain employs TRBV7-8 and TRBJ1-1; D is unclear. Germline V gene lookup returns CDR1 SGHVS and CDR2 FQNEAQ. The CDR3 sequence is 14 residues long. With 6 bases removed from V and 5 bases from J, the gap between germline ends came to 16 bases. The DNA of the CDR3 is TGTGCCAGCAGAGTACACATCATGGGAACTGAAGCTTTCTTT. As protein: CASRVHIMGTEAFF.